This is a list of T cell receptor beta chains from one sample in a study of cytomegalovirus exposure and HLA in healthy donors. The protocol was immunoSEQ multiplex PCR, while the TCRdb copy is restricted to in-frame clones and leaves out a portion. The data show roughly 97,000 clones, roughly 85% seen once. Sequencing was performed on PBMCs. The receptors come from a man in his sixties in good health and CMV-seropositive. The CDR3 runs from the conserved cysteine through the conserved F or W. A D gene is named only where the DNA matches it firmly. Not every row has a clone size; where given, it reads once, few, many or a size class.

clone_size	v_call	j_call	d_call	cdr3_nt	cdr3_aa
NA	TRBV5-1	TRBJ2-7	NA	TGCGCCAGCAGCTTGGGGACAGCAACCTACGAGCAGTACTTC	CASSLGTATYEQYF
once	TRBV11-2	TRBJ1-2	NA	TGTGCCAGCAGCTTAAATTCGGGGTATTTGGGCTACACCTTC	CASSLNSGYLGYTF
NA	TRBV7-6	TRBJ1-1	NA	TGTGCCAGCAGCCTGGCAGGGGCTGAAGCTTTCTTT	CASSLAGAEAFF
NA	TRBV5-6	TRBJ1-2	TRBD1	TGTGCCAGCAGCACAGGGGTGGGCTATGGCTACACCTTC	CASSTGVGYGYTF
NA	TRBV6-1	TRBJ1-1	TRBD1	TGTGCCAGCAGTATAGGGGGCAGATTTACTGAAGCTTTCTTT	CASSIGGRFTEAFF
few	TRBV9	TRBJ2-5	NA	TGTGCCAGCAGCGTAGGGGGAGCACCGATCCAAGAGACCCAGTACTTC	CASSVGGAPIQETQYF
NA	TRBV19	TRBJ2-7	TRBD1	TGTGCCAGTAGTACACCCGGGCAGGGGGCTGCCTACGAGCAGTACTTC	CASSTPGQGAAYEQYF
NA	TRBV30	TRBJ2-3	TRBD1	TGTGCCTGGAGGTTGACAGGGACAGATACGCAGTATTTT	CAWRLTGTDTQYF
NA	TRBV19	TRBJ2-7	NA	TGTGCCAGTAGTATCGGGGGTCGCGCCGGCGAGCAGTACTTC	CASSIGGRAGEQYF
NA	TRBV5-1	TRBJ2-3	TRBD2	TGCGCCAGCACGGGTGGGGGGGAGGGCTATCCCACAGATACGCAGTATTTT	CASTGGGEGYPTDTQYF
NA	TRBV6-1	TRBJ2-1	TRBD2	TGTGCCAGCAGGGGACTAGCGGGTACGGAGCAGTTCTTC	CASRGLAGTEQFF
NA	TRBV7-9	TRBJ1-1	TRBD1	TGTTCCAGCAGCTTAGGGACAGGGTTAGTACGCACTGAAGCTTTCTTT	CSSSLGTGLVRTEAFF
NA	TRBV5-3	TRBJ1-2	NA	TGTGCCAGAAGCTTGCCCGATGGCGGCTACACCTTC	CARSLPDGGYTF
NA	TRBV10-3	TRBJ1-2	NA	TGTGCCATCAGTGAAAGGCAGGGTGTGAGTGGCTACACCTTC	CAISERQGVSGYTF
NA	TRBV10-3	TRBJ2-7	TRBD1	TGTGCCATCAACTCCAGAGGGGACAGGGGGGCTTCCAACGAGCAGTACTTC	CAINSRGDRGASNEQYF
few	TRBV10-2	TRBJ1-1	NA	TGCGCCAGCAGACCTACAGGGCTGAACACTGAAGCTTTCTTT	CASRPTGLNTEAFF
NA	TRBV5-1	TRBJ1-2	TRBD1	TGCGCCAGCAGCGCCGACAGGGACTTCTATGGCTACACCTTC	CASSADRDFYGYTF
NA	TRBV13	TRBJ2-3	TRBD2	TGTGCCAGCAGCCCTTCCCCCCCTAGCGGGGCCGCAGATACGCAGTATTTT	CASSPSPPSGAADTQYF
NA	TRBV6-5	TRBJ2-5	NA	TGTGCCAGCAGTTACTCCGGTCATGTCGGGCAAGAGACCCAGTACTTC	CASSYSGHVGQETQYF
NA	TRBV11-2	TRBJ2-2	TRBD2	TGTGCCAGCAGCCCCTATTACTTTTCACTACTAGCGGGGCCCGGGGAGCTGTTTTTT	CASSPYYFSLLAGPGELFF
NA	TRBV18	TRBJ1-1	TRBD1	TGTGCCAGCTCACCATCGACAGGGGGATCAACTGAAGCTTTCTTT	CASSPSTGGSTEAFF
few	TRBV30	TRBJ1-1	NA	TGTGCCTGGAGTTACAGGGTGGACACTGAAGCTTTCTTT	CAWSYRVDTEAFF
NA	TRBV5-8	TRBJ2-1	NA	TGTGCCAGCAGCTTGGGGCGGGACGCCTACAATGAGCAGTTCTTC	CASSLGRDAYNEQFF
once	TRBV7-2	TRBJ1-2	NA	TGTGCCAGCAGCTTAGGACCGACTTATGGCTACACCTTC	CASSLGPTYGYTF
NA	TRBV15	TRBJ2-7	NA	TGTGCCAACTATCCCTACGAGCAGTACTTC	CANYPYEQYF
NA	TRBV18	TRBJ2-3	TRBD2	TGTGCCAGCTCACCGGGACTAGCGGGGGGGCCAGATACGCAGTATTTT	CASSPGLAGGPDTQYF
NA	TRBV6-5	TRBJ2-3	TRBD1	TGTGCCAGCAGCCCAGGACAGGGGACCCCTACGCAGTATTTT	CASSPGQGTPTQYF
NA	TRBV19	TRBJ2-3	NA	TGTGCCAGTAGTCTTGCCGGTCCTAACACAGATACGCAGTATTTT	CASSLAGPNTDTQYF
NA	TRBV18	TRBJ2-6	TRBD1	TGTGCCAGCTCCCAGAACATACCGGGACAGAGCACCTCTGGGGCCAACGTCCTGACTTTC	CASSQNIPGQSTSGANVLTF
NA	TRBV19	TRBJ1-5	NA	TGTGCCAGTAGCCACAGGATTAATCAGCCCCAGCATTTT	CASSHRINQPQHF
NA	TRBV5-1	TRBJ1-2	TRBD1	TGCGCCAGCAGGTCGACAGGGGGAAACGACTATGGCTACACCTTC	CASRSTGGNDYGYTF
NA	TRBV28	TRBJ1-1	NA	TGTGCCAGCGTACAGGGTATCAGTGCTTTCTTT	CASVQGISAFF
NA	TRBV6-1	TRBJ2-7	NA	TGTGCCAGCAGAGGGGTGCCCTACGAGCAGTACTTC	CASRGVPYEQYF
NA	TRBV9	TRBJ2-5	TRBD1	TGTGCCAGCAGCGCCGAGGGACAGAGCCAAGAGACCCAGTACTTC	CASSAEGQSQETQYF
NA	TRBV7-8	TRBJ2-5	NA	TGTGCCAGCAGCTTAAAAACAGATCAAGAGACCCAGTACTTC	CASSLKTDQETQYF
NA	TRBV4-1	TRBJ2-5	NA	TGCGCCAGCAGCCAAGATGGGCAGGTAGCGGTGAAGACCCAGTACTTC	CASSQDGQVAVKTQYF
NA	TRBV29-1	TRBJ2-3	NA	TGCAGCGTTGAAGCACCTCGCGGGGAGGTAATAGGCATGGCCGATACGCAGTATTTT	CSVEAPRGEVIGMADTQYF
NA	TRBV7-9	TRBJ1-2	NA	TGTTCCAGCAGCTTAGAAGCGCCTGGCTACACCTTC	CSSSLEAPGYTF
NA	TRBV18	TRBJ1-1	NA	TGTGCCAGCTCACCACCGTACGGTCTTGAAGCTTTCTTT	CASSPPYGLEAFF
NA	TRBV28	TRBJ1-6	NA	TGTGCCAGCAACCCACCCCAGGCACCCCTCCACTTT	CASNPPQAPLHF
NA	TRBV4-1	TRBJ2-2	TRBD2	TGCGCCAGCAGCCATCCTAGCGGGGGGGGCACCGGGGAGCTGTTTTTT	CASSHPSGGGTGELFF
NA	TRBV30	TRBJ2-5	NA	TGTGCCTGGGGAGGAGGGGCCGAGACCCAGTACTTC	CAWGGGAETQYF
once	TRBV7-6	TRBJ2-2	TRBD1	TGTGCCAGCAGCACTAGGGGACAGGGAAACACCGGGGAGCTGTTTTTT	CASSTRGQGNTGELFF
once	TRBV19	TRBJ1-5	TRBD1	TGTGCCAGTGAAGGACAGGGTCAGCCCCAGCATTTT	CASEGQGQPQHF
NA	TRBV7-9	TRBJ1-4	TRBD1	TGTGCCAGCAGCAGAGACAGGGCTAATGAAAAACTGTTTTTT	CASSRDRANEKLFF
NA	TRBV7-8	TRBJ2-3	NA	TGTGCCAGCAGCTTAGAGCCGGTAGGCACAGATACGCAGTATTTT	CASSLEPVGTDTQYF
NA	TRBV2	TRBJ2-5	TRBD1	TGTGCCAGCAGTGAAGAGGAAGGGGGCGTCCAAGAGACCCAGTACTTC	CASSEEEGGVQETQYF
NA	TRBV6-5	TRBJ2-7	TRBD2	TGTGCCAGCAGTTATTCGGGGGGGCCCCCCTACGAGCAGTACTTC	CASSYSGGPPYEQYF
NA	TRBV14	TRBJ2-3	TRBD2	TGTGCCAGCAGCCACCTAAGACGGGGGGGCTCGAGAACAGATACGCAGTATTTT	CASSHLRRGGSRTDTQYF
NA	TRBV7-9	TRBJ2-1	NA	TGTTCCAGCAGCTTACGGGGATACGAGCAGTTCTTC	CSSSLRGYEQFF
NA	TRBV9	TRBJ2-2	TRBD2	TGTGCCAGCAGCGTCGACCCACTAGCGGGGCCCGGGGAGCTGTTTTTT	CASSVDPLAGPGELFF
few	TRBV27	TRBJ1-3	NA	TGTGCCAGCAGTCGTGGAGGGACCTCTGGAAACACCATATATTTT	CASSRGGTSGNTIYF